The source of this T cell receptor (beta chain) is a study of CXCR3-negative and CXCR3-positive naive CD8 T cells. Background on the study: The libraries yielded 130 million to 150 million TRB reads, about 1.5 +/- 0.3 million each. Findings and caveats of the study: Diversity proved comparably high across both naive subsets and much lower in memory CD8+ cells. For the naive subsets, surface CD5 was similar, and TCR strength was inferred from TRB CDR3 properties.

Sorts that each held 300,000 cells were run in triplicate for every CD8+ T cell subset. The CDR3 has 12 residues. By frequency, this clonotype is medium-sized (0.01 to 0.1%). Its matching antigen is unknown. Libraries were UMI-labeled 5' RACE TRB cDNA. TCRdb re-analyzed the 5' RACE reads; it lists each CDR3 protein once, without DNA. In total, the table holds around 40,000 distinct CDR3 sequences. Sequenced: memory CD8+ T cells from blood. V and J are TRBV12-2 and TRBJ1-2. TRBV12-2 is reported as a pseudogene. This TCR was recovered from a human donor in good health. Some clones in this sample may be carry-over from other donors' samples. This CDR3 reads CASRSGGYGYTF.